This is a list of T cell receptor beta chains from one sample in a study of blood T cell repertoires in COVID-19. Method: immunoSEQ multiplex PCR; TCRdb's copy keeps in-frame clones and lacks some. The repertoire holds approximately 300,000 clones, with 90% as singletons. The sample comprised PBMCs or T cells enriched from blood (not recorded which). The receptors stem from a man aged 60-69 years who had recovered from COVID-19. Each CDR3 is given with its conserved first and last residue.

V: TRBV30
J: TRBJ1-5
CDR3: CAWIRPLLKQPQHF

V: TRBV2
J: TRBJ2-2
CDR3: CASSEGVGAGELFF

V: TRBV6-5
J: TRBJ1-4
CDR3: CASSSTGMGEKLFF

V: TRBV19
J: TRBJ1-5
CDR3: CASRQAELGGQPQHF

V: TRBV10-3
J: TRBJ2-7
CDR3: CAISEFRQGYEQYF

V: TRBV5-4
J: TRBJ1-1
CDR3: CASSFPGGLHTEAFF

V: TRBV5-6
J: TRBJ1-1
CDR3: CASSLRVSRANTEAFF

V: TRBV6-1
J: TRBJ1-2
CDR3: CASSEQWGRSIYGYTF

V: TRBV30
J: TRBJ1-5
CDR3: CAWNSGQGGNQPQHF

V: TRBV9
J: TRBJ2-7
CDR3: CASSPRELQGEQYF

V: TRBV12-2
J: TRBJ2-2
CDR3: CASRSRGSGGGVPRGPSTGELFF

V: TRBV20-1
J: TRBJ1-1
CDR3: CSASPDSTGVNTEAFF

V: TRBV27
J: TRBJ1-5
CDR3: CASSLSVNGGQGPQHF

V: TRBV27
J: TRBJ2-3
CDR3: CASNRIRELAADTQYF

V: TRBV4-3
J: TRBJ2-1
CDR3: CASSQEPSGGGEQFF

V: TRBV24-1
J: TRBJ2-2
CDR3: CATSDHGTGVGELFF

V: TRBV28
J: TRBJ1-5
CDR3: CASSLGRPQHF

V: TRBV7-9
J: TRBJ2-3
CDR3: CASSLVLGAGSDF

V: TRBV12-3/TRBV12-4
J: TRBJ1-1
CDR3: CASRDNTGGAAFF

V: TRBV3-1/TRBV3-2
J: TRBJ2-7
CDR3: CASSRGQGAVNEQYF

V: TRBV5-1
J: TRBJ2-7
CDR3: CASSPQGTYEQYF

V: TRBV27
J: TRBJ1-5
CDR3: CASRQDSQGNQPQHF

V: TRBV5-1
J: TRBJ1-3
CDR3: CASSSLNQGNGNTIYF

V: TRBV7-2
J: TRBJ2-3
CDR3: CASSLSPQRGGYTQYF

V: TRBV20-1
J: TRBJ1-3
CDR3: CSAREGDTIYF

V: TRBV19
J: TRBJ2-7
CDR3: CASTQYLGGYEQYF

V: TRBV27
J: TRBJ2-7
CDR3: CASSLTLKREQYF

V: TRBV7-2
J: TRBJ2-3
CDR3: CASSFFRTSGDTDTQYF

V: TRBV30
J: TRBJ2-7
CDR3: CAWTAGRHEQYF

V: TRBV19
J: TRBJ1-2
CDR3: CASSSVAGYTF

V: TRBV27
J: TRBJ2-3
CDR3: CASSFSSGTGLDTQYF

V: TRBV30
J: TRBJ1-1
CDR3: CAWSPTDTGILNTEAFF

V: TRBV2
J: TRBJ1-5
CDR3: CASRLQGQPQHF

V: TRBV6-5
J: TRBJ2-7
CDR3: CASRPRGEQYF

V: TRBV4-1
J: TRBJ1-4
CDR3: CASSPRGAGGAVDEKLFF

V: TRBV7-8
J: TRBJ2-3
CDR3: CASTLRPGTRSTDTQYF

V: TRBV24-1
J: TRBJ2-4
CDR3: CATSDPRGEGRNIQYF

V: TRBV30
J: TRBJ2-1
CDR3: CAWSARGGWVNEQFF

V: TRBV6-5
J: TRBJ1-3
CDR3: CAITVREEVRNTIYF

V: TRBV19
J: TRBJ2-3
CDR3: CASTPFGGADTQYF

V: TRBV9
J: TRBJ2-3
CDR3: CASSVAMWDSTDTQYF

V: TRBV27
J: TRBJ1-1
CDR3: CASSLPGATEAFF

V: TRBV11-3
J: TRBJ2-1
CDR3: CASSLVAGFDEQFF

V: TRBV6-5
J: TRBJ1-5
CDR3: CASSPGGIDQPQHF

V: TRBV7-2
J: TRBJ1-5
CDR3: CASSPGQGTSNQPQHF

V: TRBV29-1
J: TRBJ2-1
CDR3: CSVADRVTAHEQFF

V: TRBV3-1/TRBV3-2
J: TRBJ2-3
CDR3: CASSLGTRADTQYF

V: TRBV4-3
J: TRBJ2-2
CDR3: CASSQDQAGGTGELFF

V: TRBV21-1
J: TRBJ2-1
CDR3: CASDRNEQFF

V: TRBV7-8
J: TRBJ2-5
CDR3: CASSLTAGNFETQYF

V: TRBV7-9
J: TRBJ2-7
CDR3: CASSLVGRGGPAVYEQYF

V: TRBV4-3
J: TRBJ2-7
CDR3: CASSPGTVAYEQYF

V: TRBV11-3
J: TRBJ2-1
CDR3: CASSLVLSSYNEQFF